This is a list of T cell receptor beta chains from one sample in a study of T-cell memory formation after mild COVID-19. TCRdb analysed the 5' RACE reads with MiXCR anew, one entry per CDR3 protein. This sample has around 390,000 distinct CDR3 sequences, with about 15% found just once. Sequenced input: PBMCs or a T cell subset sorted from them (not recorded which). The receptors shown here come from a man younger than 35 who had mild COVID-19 (a few samples of this study predate the infection). Cell type and time point are not known. The CDR3 runs from the conserved cysteine through the conserved F or W. The D gene is left open where the match is weak. Not every row has a clone size; where given, it reads once, few, many or a size class.

j_gene	v_gene	d_gene	abundance	CDR3aa	CDR3nt
TRBJ1-5	TRBV12-3/TRBV12-4	NA	few	CASVGGASSNQPQHF	TGTGCCAGCGTAGGGGGGGCATCGAGCAATCAGCCCCAGCATTTT
TRBJ2-1	TRBV5-1	TRBD1	NA	CASSLGTGPSNEQFF	TGCGCCAGCAGCTTAGGGACAGGGCCTAGCAATGAGCAGTTCTTC
TRBJ2-5	TRBV7-2	NA	few	CASSHPTGETQYF	TGTGCCAGCAGCCACCCGACGGGGGAGACCCAGTACTTC
TRBJ2-7	TRBV5-1	TRBD1	NA	CASSKIPGQGPLSSYEQYF	TGCGCCAGCAGCAAAATACCGGGACAGGGGCCACTAAGCTCCTACGAGCAGTACTTC
TRBJ2-7	TRBV12-3/TRBV12-4	NA	few	CASSLNRAYEQYF	TGTGCCAGCAGTTTAAACCGAGCCTACGAGCAGTACTTC
TRBJ2-3	TRBV3-1	NA	NA	CASSTRDTDTQYF	TGTGCCAGCAGCACTCGGGACACAGATACGCAGTATTTT
TRBJ2-3	TRBV12-3/TRBV12-4	TRBD2	NA	CASSLMTSGVTDTQYF	TGTGCCAGCAGTTTAATGACTAGCGGGGTCACAGATACGCAGTATTTT
TRBJ1-2	TRBV18	NA	NA	CASSPNTLDGYTF	TGTGCCAGCTCTCCGAATACCCTCGATGGCTACACCTTC
TRBJ2-1	TRBV7-8	NA	few	CASSSRGAASYNEQFF	TGTGCCAGCAGCAGTAGGGGGGCCGCGTCCTACAATGAGCAGTTCTTC
TRBJ2-3	TRBV7-3	TRBD1	NA	CASSFGQVTDTQYF	TGTGCCAGCAGCTTTGGACAGGTCACAGATACGCAGTATTTT
TRBJ1-1	TRBV25-1	NA	NA	CASSELGVNTEAFF	TGTGCCAGCAGTGAATTAGGAGTGAACACTGAAGCTTTCTTT
TRBJ2-6	TRBV5-1	NA	NA	CASSLVPTLGANVLTF	TGCGCCAGCAGCTTGGTTCCTACTCTGGGGGCCAACGTCCTGACTTTC
TRBJ2-5	TRBV20-1	NA	NA	CSANRGQETQYF	TGCAGTGCTAATCGGGGCCAAGAGACCCAGTACTTC
TRBJ1-2	TRBV28	TRBD1	many	CASRPGGYGYTF	TGTGCCAGCAGGCCAGGGGGCTATGGCTACACCTTC
TRBJ2-1	TRBV4-1	TRBD2	few	CASSRGTSGGPLTSSYNEQFF	TGCGCCAGCAGCCGGGGGACTAGCGGGGGGCCACTTACTAGCTCCTACAATGAGCAGTTCTTC
TRBJ2-3	TRBV7-9	TRBD2	few	CASSSLGLAGDTQYF	TGTGCCAGCAGCTCCCTGGGACTAGCGGGAGATACGCAGTATTTT
TRBJ2-5	TRBV7-6	NA	few	CASNDVAVGGTQYF	TGTGCCAGCAACGACGTGGCCGTTGGAGGGACCCAGTACTTC
TRBJ2-6	TRBV20-1	NA	NA	CSARQKGSSGANVLTF	TGCAGTGCTAGACAGAAAGGGTCCTCTGGGGCCAACGTCCTGACTTTC
TRBJ1-2	TRBV6-2/TRBV6-3	TRBD1	NA	CASSGPGQGYYGYTF	TGTGCCAGCAGCGGCCCGGGACAGGGTTACTATGGCTACACCTTC
TRBJ1-3	TRBV5-1	NA	many	CASSLTVAGGSGNTIYF	TGCGCCAGCAGCTTGACGGTTGCGGGGGGCTCTGGAAACACCATATATTTT
TRBJ2-1	TRBV7-3	TRBD2	NA	CASSARGLAPYNEQFF	TGTGCCAGCAGCGCCCGGGGACTAGCGCCCTACAATGAGCAGTTCTTC
TRBJ2-3	TRBV7-2	NA	NA	CASSPSGISTDTQYF	TGTGCCAGCAGCCCCTCAGGGATAAGCACAGATACGCAGTATTTT